Listed below are T cell receptor beta chains from one sample, sequenced in a study of blood T cell repertoires in COVID-19. Data came from immunoSEQ multiplex PCR; TCRdb stores just in-frame clones and leaves some out. The sample lists about 500,000 clones, roughly nine tenths occurring once. The sample was peripheral blood. These receptor sequences come from a woman between 45 and 65 years old with COVID-19, enrolled during active disease. Each CDR3 is given without its conserved first and last residue. Each record gives: V gene, clone size, CDR3 protein. For some rows the clone size is stated as once, few or many, or as a class when expanded; others skip it.

TRBV10-1 | NA | ASSEYRTGADTQY
TRBV11-2 | NA | ASSFDTNYGYT
TRBV7-9 | NA | ASGTSGGPLRSYNEQF
TRBV11-2 | few | ASSPRQTSGGAYEQY
TRBV10-3 | NA | AISESRLGFLKQY
TRBV9 | NA | ASSPGDRHNEQF
TRBV5-4 | once | ASNGGGKSYEQY
TRBV6-4 | NA | ASSDSDRGPSGANVLT
TRBV6-6 | few | ASSPRVGRGSAGELF
TRBV24-1 | NA | ATSDLSPYTDTQY
TRBV6-5 | NA | ASSYSKREGYGELF
TRBV7-9 | NA | ASSPQGEAF
TRBV19 | NA | ASSIVPGTYGYT
TRBV4-1 | NA | ASSQDPGTAYEQY
TRBV3-1/TRBV3-2 | NA | ASRPTGAGETQY
TRBV5-8 | NA | ASSLLVWGDRRDSYNEQF
TRBV30 | NA | AWSVLIRQDKNIQY
TRBV7-8 | NA | ASSPRGARELF
TRBV9 | NA | ASSVDIFGNTIY
TRBV29-1 | NA | SVSQGAGELF
TRBV29-1 | NA | SVEDYPGVTAEQY
TRBV28 | NA | ASSFTGVGNTIY
TRBV5-5 | NA | ASSLRRAPYEQY
TRBV6-6 | NA | ASSYRGLSASPLH
TRBV6-5 | NA | ASSSISRSNYGYT
TRBV5-1 | NA | ASNQGWTGELF
TRBV28 | NA | ASSLGRGSNEQF
TRBV7-6 | NA | ASAPGQTNTEAF
TRBV6-1 | NA | ASSESQGFGAF